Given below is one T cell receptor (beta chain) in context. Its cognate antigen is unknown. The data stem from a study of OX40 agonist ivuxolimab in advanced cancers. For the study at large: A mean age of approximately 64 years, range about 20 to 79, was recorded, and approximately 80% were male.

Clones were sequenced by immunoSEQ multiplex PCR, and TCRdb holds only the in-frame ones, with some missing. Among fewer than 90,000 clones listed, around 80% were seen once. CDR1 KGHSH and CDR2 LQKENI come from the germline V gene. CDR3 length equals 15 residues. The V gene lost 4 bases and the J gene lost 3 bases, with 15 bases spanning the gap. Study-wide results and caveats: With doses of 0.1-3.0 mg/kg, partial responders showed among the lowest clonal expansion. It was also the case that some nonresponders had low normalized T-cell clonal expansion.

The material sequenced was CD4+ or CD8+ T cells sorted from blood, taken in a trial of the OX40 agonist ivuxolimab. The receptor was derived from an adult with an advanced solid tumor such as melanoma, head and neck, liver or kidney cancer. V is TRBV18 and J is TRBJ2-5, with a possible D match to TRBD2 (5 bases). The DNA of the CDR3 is TGTGCCAGCTCACTGAAGCATAGCGAAAAAGAGACCCAGTACTTC. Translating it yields CASSLKHSEKETQYF.